Presented here are 15 T cell receptor beta chains from one specimen sequenced in a study of blood T cells in healthy people across ages (dated by TCRdb to the mid-2010s). Receptor libraries were prepared by 5' RACE. For sequencing, an Illumina HiSeq 2500 was employed. The second PCR ran for about 6 to 12 cycles and used a J-beta primer mix along with a sample-barcoded 5' primer. The public reads were run again by TCRdb, first through fastp at Q25 and then through MiXCR, and only productive beta chains were kept. For every CDR3 protein sequence, its rows merge into one entry that carries the most common genes and DNA. The table for this sample lists about 1,400,000 distinct CDR3 sequences; 40% to 50% of them were counted only once. 7.9% of the sample lies in the top ten. The sample comprised blood. These receptors were taken from a woman aged 18-29 years in good health.

V usage is TRBV6-2 or TRBV6-3 and J usage is TRBJ1-1; a weak D match, TRBD1 (5 bases). This CDR3 contains 12 residues. The V end was cut by 5 bases, the J end by 13 bases, with 17 bases between. The V gene's germline CDR1 is MNHEY and CDR2 SVGEGT. The CDR3 region is CASSPAFVGVFF. The CDR3 bases are TGTGCCAGCAGTCCCGCATTCGTGGGGGTTTTCTTT.

As concerns this clonotype: A read error may produce the germline difference seen at one junction end. The chain couples TRBV10-3 to TRBJ2-3, with 10 nucleotides matching TRBD2. This CDR3 is 15 amino acids long. The germline gives CDR1 ENHRY, CDR2 SYGVKD. The CDR3 DNA reads as TGTGCCATCAGTGACGGAGCGGGGGGGCCGGATATGCAGTATTTT. It encodes CAISDGAGGPDMQYF.

This rearrangement joins TRBV20-1 to TRBJ2-5; the D gene could be TRBD1 or TRBD2 (5 bases each). With the DNA end fitting TRBJ2-7 better, the J assignment may be wrong. The V gene's germline CDR1 is DFQATT and CDR2 SNEGSKA (reference sequence). This CDR3 comprises 14 residues. The CDR3 protein is CSDRDRRGTYEQYF. DNA for the CDR3: TGCAGTGATAGGGACCGGAGAGGGACCTACGAGCAGTACTTC.

As concerns this clonotype: One end of the junction does not line up with germline, which may come from a read error. The gene calls are TRBV7-2 and TRBJ2-6, with 8 bases that match TRBD1. The CDR3 covers 17 residues. Per the germline V gene, CDR1 is SGHTA and CDR2 is FQGNSA. The CDR3 DNA follows: TGTGCCAGCAGCTTAGATCAGGGGGCTTGGGGGGCCAACGTCCCGACTTTC. Translation: CASSLDQGAWGANVPTF.

This clonotype showed up just a few times. The rearrangement uses TRBV27 and TRBJ2-7; D might be TRBD2 (5 bases). CDR1 is MNHEY, CDR2 SMNVEV, per germline (reference sequence). This CDR3 has 15 residues. Trimming pared 2 bases from V and 3 bases from J, leaving 14 bases between. In DNA, the CDR3 is TGTGCCAGCAGTTTAGATCGCGGGCCGGACTACGAGCAGTACTTC. Its translation is CASSLDRGPDYEQYF.

A few counts support this clonotype. The junction shows a germline mismatch at one end, possibly a read error. This rearrangement joins TRBV5-1 to TRBJ2-3; a possible D gene is TRBD2 (6 bases). The CDR3 totals 16 residues. The germline V gene has CDR1 SGHRS and CDR2 YFSETQ. CDR3 residues: CASSLVSGDFSDTQYF. For the CDR3, the DNA is TGCGCCAGTAGCTTGGTGTCGGGGGACTTCTCGGATACGCAGTATTTT.

There are a few counts of this clonotype. This sequence joins TRBV6-5 and TRBJ2-3; unclear D gene. CDR3 length: 16 amino acids. V dropped 0 bases and J dropped 4 bases, with 14 bases sitting between them. From germline, CDR1 is MNHEY and CDR2 SVGAGI. CDR3 nucleotide sequence: TGTGCCAGCAGTTACTCGGGTCCGGTGGCCCCAGATACGCAGTATTTT. It translates to CASSYSGPVAPDTQYF.

This chain joins TRBV25-1 and TRBJ1-2; the D gene is possibly TRBD1 (5 bases). This CDR3 comprises 11 residues. V was shortened by 2 bases and J by 8 bases, with 6 bases between the two germline ends. Germline V gives CDR1 MGHDK, CDR2 SYGVNS. CDR3 sequence (DNA): TGTGCCAGCAGTGAACGGACAGGCTACACCTTC. Its translation is CASSERTGYTF.

The chain employs TRBV9 and TRBJ2-5; 11 bases align to TRBD2. Germline CDR1 and CDR2: SGDLS and YYNGEE. The CDR3 totals 16 residues. V dropped 3 bases and J dropped 5; count of bases not matched to a gene: 9. CDR3 nucleotides: TGTGCCAGCAGCGGAATTAGCGGGGGGGCCGGTGAGACCCAGTACTTC. Translating gives CASSGISGGAGETQYF.

The chain recombines TRBV20-1 with TRBJ1-1; tentatively, D is TRBD1 (5 bases). The CDR3 consists of 15 residues. Trimming took 0 bases from V and 2 from J, leaving 13 bases between them. Germline V gene sequence: CDR1 DFQATT, CDR2 SNEGSKA (reference sequence). The CDR3 bases are TGCAGTGCTAGAGATTACGGGACGACTAACACTGAAGCTTTCTTT. Protein product: CSARDYGTTNTEAFF.

This chain links TRBV20-1 with TRBJ2-1; the D gene is possibly TRBD2 (6 bases). V dropped 6 bases and J dropped 4 bases, with 13 bases sitting between them. Germline V gene sequence: CDR1 DFQATT, CDR2 SNEGSKA (reference sequence). The CDR3 totals 13 residues. Here the CDR3 reads CSAPGADYNEQFF. The CDR3, as DNA: TGCAGTGCCCCGGGAGCGGATTACAATGAGCAGTTCTTC.

This clonotype was seen only a few times. The chain uses TRBV25-1 and TRBJ1-2; possibly TRBD1 for D (5 bases). Germline V gene sequence: CDR1 MGHDK, CDR2 SYGVNS. Trimming removed 2 bases at V and 5 bases at J, with 18 bases between. The length of the CDR3 is 16 residues. The CDR3 region has the DNA TGTGCCAGCAGTGAAGGGACCCTCTGGTACGCGTATGGCTACACCTTC. This codes for CASSEGTLWYAYGYTF.

The rearrangement joins TRBV7-3 to TRBJ2-3; TRBD2 agrees at 10 bases. Germline V gene sequence: CDR1 SGHTA, CDR2 FQGTGA. V lost 4 bases to trimming and J lost 1 base; unmatched junction nucleotides: 8. This CDR3 spans 17 amino acids. CDR3 nucleotide sequence: TGTGCCAGCAGCTCCTTAGCGGGGGGCTCCCGCACAGATACGCAGTATTTT. This codes for CASSSLAGGSRTDTQYF.

This clonotype was seen ten or more times. The CDR3 coding sequence is TGCAGCGTTGATAAGGGAGGTGAGACCCAGTACTTC. Its protein is CSVDKGGETQYF. V usage is TRBV29-1 and J usage is TRBJ2-5; possibly TRBD2 for D (6 bases). Trimming took off 3 bases at V and 5 bases at J, with 10 bases between the two ends. This CDR3 is 12 amino acids long. Germline V gene data show CDR1 as SQVTM and CDR2 as ANQGSEA.

This clonotype was observed a handful of times. The chain has TRBV10-3 and TRBJ2-3, with TRBD2 identical over 7 bases. V lost 10 bases to trimming and J lost 4 bases; unmatched junction nucleotides: 14. The CDR3 runs to 15 residues. Germline lookup yields CDR1 ENHRY and CDR2 SYGVKD. CDR3 region: CATCAGGLVADTQYF. Written as DNA, the CDR3 is TGTGCCACCTGCGCCGGGGGGTTGGTCGCAGATACGCAGTATTTT.